This is a list of T cell receptor beta chains from one sample in a study of T cells in Graves' hyperthyroidism and ophthalmopathy. Each CDR3 protein is one row after TCRdb ran MiXCR on the multiplex PCR reads. Among hundreds of thousands of distinct CDR3 sequences listed, around 15% were seen once. Sample: blood. These TCRs come from a woman aged 40 to 49 with Graves' ophthalmopathy. Each CDR3 is given with its conserved first and last residue. The D gene is left open where the match is weak. Clone size is not always given. Where it is, it says once, few, many or a class for expanded clones.

j_call v_call clone_size d_call cdr3_nt cdr3_aa
TRBJ1-5 TRBV4-3 many TRBD1 TGCGCCAGCAGCCAAGACCGACAGGGTGGCAATCAGCCCCAGCATTTT CASSQDRQGGNQPQHF
TRBJ2-7 TRBV6-5 . . TGTGCCAGCAGTTACTCGATAGATTTTAGGTACGAGCAGTACTTC CASSYSIDFRYEQYF
TRBJ2-7 TRBV12-3/TRBV12-4 many . TGTGCCAGCAGTCTGACCGAATACGAGCAGTACTTC CASSLTEYEQYF
TRBJ2-7 TRBV20-1 many TRBD2 TGCAGTGCTAGAGAACCGACTAGCCCCTCAATCTACGAGCAGTACTTC CSAREPTSPSIYEQYF
TRBJ2-7 TRBV15 few TRBD2 TGTGCCACCAGCCGCCGGACTAGCGGATCCTACGAGCAGTACTTC CATSRRTSGSYEQYF
TRBJ2-7 TRBV2 many . TGTGCCAGCAGTGAGCGGGACAAGCCCTACGAGCAGTACTTC CASSERDKPYEQYF
TRBJ1-1 TRBV3-1 . . TGTGCCAGCAGCCAAGAAGGCCGGATAGAGACGAACACTGAAGCTTTCTTT CASSQEGRIETNTEAFF
TRBJ2-5 TRBV4-3 few TRBD1 TGCGCCAGCAGCCAAGATGGACAGGGGAGAGAGACCCAGTACTTC CASSQDGQGRETQYF
TRBJ1-5 TRBV5-5 many . TGTGCCAGCAGCTTGGTCGGGGGGCTAGGACAGCCCCAGCATTTT CASSLVGGLGQPQHF
TRBJ2-7 TRBV11-3 many . TGTGCCAGCAGCTCCTCAATGGGCACTTCCTACGAGCAGTACTTC CASSSSMGTSYEQYF
TRBJ1-3 TRBV20-1 many TRBD1 TGCAGTGCTAGAGGACAGGGGTTCGCCGGAAACACCATATATTTT CSARGQGFAGNTIYF
TRBJ1-2 TRBV12-3/TRBV12-4 . TRBD1 TGTGCCAGCAGTCCGACAGGGAGGAATGGCTACACCTTC CASSPTGRNGYTF
TRBJ1-1 TRBV30 many TRBD1 TGTGCCTGGACTGGACAGGTGAACACTGAAGCTTTCTTT CAWTGQVNTEAFF
TRBJ1-1 TRBV11-2 many . TGTGCCAGCAGCCCCGGCGGCTTCGGGAACACTGAAGCTTTCTTT CASSPGGFGNTEAFF
TRBJ2-2 TRBV29-1 few . TGCAGCGTTGAAGATATTAACAGCTACACCGGGGAGCTGTTTTTT CSVEDINSYTGELFF
TRBJ2-2 TRBV2 . TRBD1 TGTGCCAGCACCAAAAGGACAGGGGCGAACACCGGGGAGCTGTTTTTT CASTKRTGANTGELFF
TRBJ2-7 TRBV7-8 many . TGTGCCAGCAGCTTAGTGCTAGCGTGGAGCTCCTACGAGCAGTACTTC CASSLVLAWSSYEQYF
TRBJ2-2 TRBV6-1 . . TGTGCCAGCACCAAAAGAGGGACACGGAACACCGGGGAGCTGTTTTTT CASTKRGTRNTGELFF
TRBJ2-7 TRBV20-1 many TRBD2 TGCAGTGCCTCGGTGGGCGGGAGGAGCTCCTACGAGCAGTACTTC CSASVGGRSSYEQYF
TRBJ1-5 TRBV6-1 . . TGTGCCAGCATCCCCGTTGGTAGCAATCAGCCCCAGCATTTT CASIPVGSNQPQHF
TRBJ2-2 TRBV6-2/TRBV6-3 many TRBD2 TGTGCCAGCAGTCGCGTCAGGACTAGCGGGGTCGGGGAGCTGTTTTTT CASSRVRTSGVGELFF
TRBJ1-2 TRBV28 many TRBD1 TGTGCCAGCAACCAGGGGGAGGGTGGCTACACCTTC CASNQGEGGYTF
TRBJ2-2 TRBV27 many TRBD2 TGTGCCAGCACCTCACCGGGACTAGCTACCGGGGAGCTGTTTTTT CASTSPGLATGELFF